This is a list of T cell receptor beta chains from one sample in a study of T-cell memory formation after mild COVID-19. MiXCR, run by TCRdb on the 5' RACE reads, gives a single entry per CDR3 protein. The sample has more than 450,000 distinct CDR3 sequences, 15% to 20% seen once. Sequencing was performed on PBMCs or a T cell subset sorted from them (not recorded which). The source is an adult woman who had mild COVID-19 (a few samples of this study predate the infection). Cell type and time point are not known. Both conserved end residues are part of each CDR3. Fields, in order: J gene, V gene, D gene, clone size, CDR3 protein, CDR3 DNA. The D gene is left open where the match is weak. Clone size, where shown, is once, few, many, or a class for clones that have expanded.

J gene: TRBJ1-5
V gene: TRBV5-6
D gene: -
clone size: few
CDR3 protein: CASSLAGAVNNQPQHF
CDR3 DNA: TGTGCCAGCAGCTTGGCTGGGGCCGTAAACAATCAGCCCCAGCATTTT

J gene: TRBJ2-3
V gene: TRBV7-2
D gene: TRBD1
clone size: few
CDR3 protein: CASSFGQGSSWDTQYF
CDR3 DNA: TGTGCCAGCAGCTTTGGACAGGGGTCGTCTTGGGATACGCAGTATTTT

J gene: TRBJ2-4
V gene: TRBV30
D gene: -
clone size: -
CDR3 protein: CAWSGGMGENIQYF
CDR3 DNA: TGTGCCTGGAGCGGGGGAATGGGAGAGAACATTCAGTACTTC

J gene: TRBJ2-1
V gene: TRBV9
D gene: TRBD2
clone size: -
CDR3 protein: CASSLSTLAGTYNEQFF
CDR3 DNA: TGTGCCAGCAGCCTAAGTACACTAGCGGGGACCTACAATGAGCAGTTCTTC

J gene: TRBJ2-7
V gene: TRBV20-1
D gene: TRBD2
clone size: few
CDR3 protein: CSASSRTSGRAGKYEQYF
CDR3 DNA: TGCAGTGCCTCCTCTAGGACTAGCGGGAGGGCCGGGAAATATGAGCAGTACTTC

J gene: TRBJ2-4
V gene: TRBV2
D gene: TRBD2
clone size: -
CDR3 protein: CASSVSSGAKNIQYF
CDR3 DNA: TGTGCCAGCAGTGTGTCTAGCGGGGCCAAAAACATTCAGTACTTC

J gene: TRBJ1-2
V gene: TRBV5-4
D gene: TRBD1
clone size: -
CDR3 protein: CASSQRQGANYGYTF
CDR3 DNA: TGTGCCAGCAGCCAGAGACAGGGGGCGAACTATGGCTACACCTTC

J gene: TRBJ1-1
V gene: TRBV10-3
D gene: TRBD1
clone size: -
CDR3 protein: CAIRSGQGGPDTEAFF
CDR3 DNA: TGTGCCATCAGATCGGGACAGGGGGGACCCGACACTGAAGCTTTCTTT

J gene: TRBJ2-1
V gene: TRBV20-1
D gene: TRBD2
clone size: few
CDR3 protein: CSASGLAGGGTYNEQFF
CDR3 DNA: TGCAGTGCTAGTGGGCTAGCGGGGGGTGGTACCTACAATGAGCAGTTCTTC

J gene: TRBJ1-1
V gene: TRBV20-1
D gene: -
clone size: many
CDR3 protein: CSAPRWASTEAFF
CDR3 DNA: TGCAGTGCTCCAAGGTGGGCAAGCACTGAAGCTTTCTTT

J gene: TRBJ2-3
V gene: TRBV11-2
D gene: -
clone size: -
CDR3 protein: CASSSGWDTQYF
CDR3 DNA: TGTGCCAGCAGCTCCGGATGGGATACGCAGTATTTT

J gene: TRBJ2-7
V gene: TRBV5-1
D gene: -
clone size: few
CDR3 protein: CASRPGQQAYEQYF
CDR3 DNA: TGCGCCAGCAGACCAGGACAGCAAGCCTACGAGCAGTACTTC

J gene: TRBJ1-2
V gene: TRBV5-1
D gene: -
clone size: -
CDR3 protein: CASSSPGERDGYTF
CDR3 DNA: TGCGCCAGCAGCTCCCCGGGGGAGCGGGATGGCTACACCTTC

J gene: TRBJ1-1
V gene: TRBV18
D gene: -
clone size: -
CDR3 protein: CASSPPAGATEAFF
CDR3 DNA: TGTGCCAGCTCACCACCGGCAGGGGCCACTGAAGCTTTCTTT

J gene: TRBJ2-7
V gene: TRBV9
D gene: TRBD2
clone size: few
CDR3 protein: CASSARPGLVNGEQYF
CDR3 DNA: TGTGCCAGCAGCGCAAGACCGGGACTAGTAAACGGCGAGCAGTACTTC

J gene: TRBJ1-6
V gene: TRBV20-1
D gene: -
clone size: -
CDR3 protein: CSAPGSGSPLHF
CDR3 DNA: TGCAGTGCCCCGGGTTCGGGGTCACCCCTCCACTTT

J gene: TRBJ2-3
V gene: TRBV9
D gene: TRBD2
clone size: -
CDR3 protein: CARGGDADTQYF
CDR3 DNA: TGTGCCAGGGGAGGGGATGCAGATACGCAGTATTTT

J gene: TRBJ2-1
V gene: TRBV14
D gene: -
clone size: -
CDR3 protein: CASIPGWGNFYNEQFF
CDR3 DNA: TGTGCCAGCATCCCCGGGTGGGGCAACTTCTACAATGAGCAGTTCTTC

J gene: TRBJ2-1
V gene: TRBV20-1
D gene: -
clone size: -
CDR3 protein: CSAREPRLSYEQFF
CDR3 DNA: TGCAGTGCTAGAGAACCTCGGCTTTCCTATGAGCAGTTCTTC

J gene: TRBJ1-1
V gene: TRBV29-1
D gene: -
clone size: many
CDR3 protein: CSVPDRNTEAFF
CDR3 DNA: TGCAGCGTTCCAGACAGGAACACTGAAGCTTTCTTT

J gene: TRBJ1-2
V gene: TRBV19
D gene: -
clone size: once
CDR3 protein: CASSIGATKNYGYTF
CDR3 DNA: TGTGCCAGTAGTATAGGTGCCACAAAGAACTATGGCTACACCTTC

J gene: TRBJ2-7
V gene: TRBV5-1
D gene: TRBD2
clone size: -
CDR3 protein: CASRPTSGGYEQYF
CDR3 DNA: TGCGCCAGCAGACCGACTAGCGGGGGGTACGAGCAGTACTTC

J gene: TRBJ2-7
V gene: TRBV6-1
D gene: -
clone size: -
CDR3 protein: CASRVPVGTAASEQYF
CDR3 DNA: TGTGCCAGCCGCGTCCCCGTGGGTACAGCTGCCAGCGAGCAGTACTTC

J gene: TRBJ2-3
V gene: TRBV6-5
D gene: -
clone size: few
CDR3 protein: CASSYFILDTQYF
CDR3 DNA: TGTGCCAGCAGTTACTTCATTTTAGATACGCAGTATTTT

J gene: TRBJ2-3
V gene: TRBV12-3/TRBV12-4
D gene: -
clone size: -
CDR3 protein: CASSPGWSTTDTQYF
CDR3 DNA: TGTGCCAGCAGTCCTGGTTGGAGTACGACAGATACGCAGTATTTT

J gene: TRBJ2-1
V gene: TRBV7-6
D gene: TRBD2
clone size: few
CDR3 protein: CASSPSGGPGNNEQFF
CDR3 DNA: TGTGCCAGCAGCCCTAGCGGGGGTCCAGGGAACAATGAGCAGTTCTTC

J gene: TRBJ2-3
V gene: TRBV7-9
D gene: -
clone size: few
CDR3 protein: CASSLVYVMPGTDTQYF
CDR3 DNA: TGTGCCAGCAGCTTAGTCTACGTGATGCCGGGCACAGATACGCAGTATTTT

J gene: TRBJ1-4
V gene: TRBV6-1
D gene: TRBD1
clone size: few
CDR3 protein: CASRQGNEKLFF
CDR3 DNA: TGTGCCAGCCGACAGGGAAATGAAAAACTGTTTTTT

J gene: TRBJ2-1
V gene: TRBV7-2
D gene: TRBD2
clone size: -
CDR3 protein: CASSLEASGGYNEQFF
CDR3 DNA: TGTGCCAGCAGCTTAGAGGCTAGCGGGGGTTACAATGAGCAGTTCTTC